This T cell receptor (beta chain) stems from a study of lymphopenia after photon versus proton radiotherapy. A note on this clone: Antigen specificity is unknown.

Per germline, CDR1 SGHNT and CDR2 YYREEE (reference sequence). V was pared by 3 bases and J by 3 bases, with 8 bases of the junction left unmatched. The CDR3 has 15 residues. Sequencing used immunoSEQ multiplex PCR; TCRdb keeps in-frame clones, though not all of them. This sample has about 53,000 clones, with around 83% found just once. Notes on the study in general: Post-nadir diversity loss with photons came from oligoclonal expansion, particularly CD8+ Temra cells. Larger post-nadir TCR diversity loss correlated inversely with survival in deceased patients. Relative stability marked proton patients; photon patients lost diversity and naive cells.

This chain joins TRBV5-4 and TRBJ2-7; TRBD2 matches at 8 bases. Material: peripheral blood, obtained from a patient treated with photon-based radiotherapy. This receptor was obtained from a man in his fifties or sixties with gastric cancer. CDR3 loop: CASSSLVAGNYEQYF. The CDR3 region has the DNA TGTGCCAGCAGCTCTTTGGTAGCGGGGAACTACGAGCAGTACTTC.